This passage covers 4 T cell receptor beta chains from one sample sequenced in a study of OX40 agonist ivuxolimab in advanced cancers. The table came from immunoSEQ multiplex PCR; TCRdb's copy has only in-frame clones and leaves some out. The table records around 140,000 clones, 90% of them present only once. Sequenced here: CD4+ or CD8+ T cells sorted from blood, sampled in a trial of the OX40 agonist ivuxolimab. These receptors came from an adult with an advanced solid tumor such as melanoma, head and neck, liver or kidney cancer.

This chain uses TRBV21-1 with TRBJ2-7. TRBV21-1 is marked as a pseudogene. The CDR3 spans 17 residues. For the CDR3, the DNA is TGTGCCAGCAGCAAAGCGCCAGGACGACTCTTAACCTACGAGCAGTACTTC. It translates to CASSKAPGRLLTYEQYF.

The V call is TRBV27, the J call TRBJ1-2; 10 nucleotides line up with TRBD1. Germline CDR1 and CDR2: MNHEY and SMNVEV (reference sequence). V lost 0 bases to trimming and J lost 8 bases; unmatched junction nucleotides: 6. The CDR3 runs 15 residues. In DNA, the CDR3 is TGTGCCAGCAGTTTATCCCAGACAGGGGGCTTGGGCTACACCTTC. As protein: CASSLSQTGGLGYTF.

V usage is TRBV5-1 and J usage is TRBJ2-1; 14 bases match TRBD2. J lost 8 bases, V lost 4 bases, and 8 bases had no gene match. CDR3 length equals 16 residues. CDR1 and CDR2 (germline): SGHRS, YFSETQ. The CDR3 nucleotides read TGCGCCAGCAGCCGCGATATGACTAGCGGGAGGGATGAGCAGTTCTTC. It codes for CASSRDMTSGRDEQFF.

The chain couples TRBV11-3 to TRBJ2-1, with unresolved D. Trimming left V 3 bases short and J 5 bases short, with 5 bases between. The CDR3 loop spans 12 amino acids. CDR1 and CDR2 from the germline V gene are SGHNT and YENEEA. The CDR3 protein is CASSLVHNEQFF. Written as DNA, the CDR3 is TGTGCCAGCAGCTTGGTTCACAATGAGCAGTTCTTC.